Described below is a single T cell receptor (beta chain) sequence and its context. Source study methods: Reference gene primer amplification gave nucleated cell count estimates. Method: immunoSEQ multiplex PCR; TCRdb's copy keeps in-frame clones and lacks some. The DNA was the basis for D and trimming; V, J and clone size are from that table. This sample has roughly 230,000 clones, with about 80% found just once. Germline V gene data show CDR1 as MNHEY and CDR2 as SVGAGI. V was clipped by 8 bases and J by 11 bases; unmatched bases: 10. This CDR3 spans 13 amino acids. These data belong to a study of blood T cell repertoires in COVID-19. Study-level background: Spain, Italy and the United States supplied samples that represented acute and convalescent COVID-19. The analysed material was cDNA or gDNA that came from T cells, B-cell-depleted T cells, or PBMCs.

This chain uses TRBV6-5 with TRBJ1-1, with 11 bases fitting TRBD1. This clonotype was obtained from a man over 45 with active or convalescent COVID-19. The sample comprised peripheral blood. For the CDR3, the DNA is TGTGCCAGCCGACGGGGACAGGGGGTCTTTGCTTTCTTT. Translating it yields CASRRGQGVFAFF.